These 24 T cell receptor beta chains originate from one sample sequenced in a study. Adaptor-ligated barcode primers were used to amplify TRBV12-4/TRBJ1-2 clonotypes. TCRdb reprocessed the multiplex PCR reads with MiXCR, giving one entry per CDR3 protein. The data hold about 900 distinct CDR3 sequences, with 5.9% observed a single time. Treg sorting used a CD4+CD25+CD127-/low gate. The sequencing sample was made of tumor-infiltrating Tregs sorted from the breast tumor. The receptors come from a female donor with breast cancer.

This clonotype counts as medium-sized. One junction end disagrees with the germline gene, perhaps due to a read error. The rearrangement joins TRBV12-3 or TRBV12-4 to TRBJ1-2; D remains ambiguous. There are 8 residues in the CDR3. This chain's CDR3 is CASSWDSF. The DNA for the CDR3 is TGTGCCAGCAGCTGGGATTCCTTC.

Sample share makes this clonotype large (0.1 to 1%). This chain joins TRBV12-3 or TRBV12-4 and TRBJ1-2; no definite D call. The ends were cut back, 5 bases at V and 3 bases at J, with 10 bases in the middle. The CDR3 spans 13 residues. Here the CDR3 reads CASSVNRDYGYTF. The DNA for the CDR3 is TGTGCCAGCAGTGTAAACCGGGACTATGGCTACACCTTC.

In its sample, this clonotype ranks as medium-sized. The chain joins TRBV12-3 or TRBV12-4 to TRBJ1-2; D uncertain. This CDR3 contains 12 residues. Trimming took 5 bases from V and 8 from J, leaving 12 bases between them. The CDR3 sequence: CASSRPGFGYTF. The CDR3 DNA reads TGTGCCAGCAGTCGGCCGGGCTTCGGCTACACCTTC.

This clonotype is labeled as large. The gene calls are TRBV12-3 or TRBV12-4 and TRBJ1-2; no reliable D call. V was cut by 4 bases and J by 5 bases, with 11 bases left in between. The CDR3 is 13 amino acids. The CDR3 coding sequence is TGTGCCAGCAGTTCAATTGACGTATATGGCTACACCTTC. Residues: CASSSIDVYGYTF.

V is TRBV12-3 or TRBV12-4 and J is TRBJ1-2; 10 positions match TRBD1. The ends lost 3 bases at V and 1 base at J; junction bases unmatched: 5. This CDR3 is 16 amino acids long. CDR3 loop: CASSFNRDRGNYGYTF. The CDR3 nucleotides read TGTGCCAGCAGTTTCAACCGGGACAGGGGTAACTATGGCTACACCTTC.

This clonotype is large (0.1 to 1%). J is TRBJ1-2 and V is TRBV12-3 or TRBV12-4, with TRBD1 matching over 7 bases. This CDR3 is built from 15 residues. V gave up 4 bases and J gave up 2 bases; unmatched junction bases: 7. The CDR3 protein is CASSSAGTENYGYTF. CDR3 nucleotides: TGTGCCAGCAGTTCGGCCGGGACAGAGAACTATGGCTACACCTTC.

V gene TRBV12-3 or TRBV12-4 combines with J gene TRBJ1-2; D ambiguous. With 5 bases removed from V and 8 bases from J, the gap between germline ends came to 12 bases. The CDR3 covers 12 residues. This CDR3 reads CASSRRLSGYTF. DNA for the CDR3: TGTGCCAGCAGTCGGCGACTCTCCGGCTACACCTTC.

The rearrangement joins TRBV12-3 or TRBV12-4 to TRBJ1-2; tentatively, D is TRBD1 (5 bases). Trimming left V 6 bases short and J 1 base short, with 9 bases between. The length of the CDR3 is 13 residues. The CDR3 reads CASSLGHNYGYTF. CDR3 coding DNA: TGTGCCAGCAGCCTTGGACATAACTATGGCTACACCTTC.

Relative to its sample, this clonotype is medium-sized. The rearrangement joins TRBV12-3 or TRBV12-4 to TRBJ1-2, with D unclear. Trimming took 1 base from V and 7 from J, leaving 10 bases between them. The CDR3 is made up of 13 amino acids. CDR3 residues: CASSLDGEGGYTF. The DNA for the CDR3 is TGTGCCAGCAGTTTAGATGGGGAGGGTGGCTACACCTTC.

This clonotype is deemed medium-sized. The chain couples TRBV12-3 or TRBV12-4 to TRBJ1-2; a weak D match, TRBD1 (5 bases). Trimming took off 5 bases at V and 5 bases at J, with 9 bases between the two ends. This CDR3 has 12 amino acids. DNA for the CDR3: TGTGCCAGCAGTCGGGACCGATATGGCTACACCTTC. Residues: CASSRDRYGYTF.

This clonotype qualifies as medium-sized. The CDR3 coding sequence is TGTGCCAGCAGGCTCCAGGGCTCTGGCTACACCTTC. This translates into CASRLQGSGYTF. J is TRBJ1-2 and V is TRBV12-3 or TRBV12-4; D may be TRBD1 (5 bases). The length of the CDR3 is 12 residues. Trimming removed 6 bases from V and 7 bases from J, with 12 bases in between.

This clonotype qualifies as medium-sized. The chain carries TRBV12-3 or TRBV12-4 and TRBJ1-2; 7 nucleotides match TRBD1. The CDR3 is 12 amino acids. V gave up 5 bases and J gave up 5 bases; unmatched junction bases: 2. This CDR3 reads CASSTGVYGYTF. CDR3 DNA sequence: TGTGCCAGCAGTACAGGGGTATATGGCTACACCTTC.

By share of the sample, this clonotype is medium-sized (0.01 to 0.1%). The J gene is TRBJ1-2, the V gene TRBV12-3 or TRBV12-4; unclear D gene. Deletions cut 3 bases from V and 2 bases from J, with 10 bases between. This CDR3 region has 14 residues. The CDR3 DNA is TGTGCCAGCAGTTTTGGGGTTGCGAACTATGGCTACACCTTC. This encodes CASSFGVANYGYTF.

This clonotype is labeled medium-sized. The chain joins TRBV12-3 or TRBV12-4 to TRBJ1-2, with 7 bases matching TRBD1. CDR3 size: 18 residues. The V segment lost 0 bases and the J segment 5 bases; nucleotides outside the gene matches: 15. CDR3 coding DNA: TGTGCCAGCAGTTTAGCGCGAGGTAGGACAGGCAGCGCGTATGGCTACACCTTC. Translating gives CASSLARGRTGSAYGYTF.

This clonotype is classed as medium-sized (0.01 to 0.1%). J is TRBJ1-2 and V is TRBV12-3 or TRBV12-4; D is unclear. V lost 5 bases to trimming and J lost 1 base, with 11 bases between them. The CDR3 extends over 14 amino acids. Here the CDR3 reads CASSLGYLNYGYTF. In DNA, the CDR3 is TGTGCCAGCAGTCTAGGTTATCTTAACTATGGCTACACCTTC.

This clonotype is deemed large (0.1 to 1%). The chain recombines TRBV12-3 or TRBV12-4 with TRBJ1-2; tentatively, D is TRBD1 (5 bases). V gave up 6 bases and J gave up 0 bases, with 8 bases separating them. The CDR3 runs 13 residues. CDR3 region: CASSPTANYGYTF. Here the CDR3 DNA reads TGTGCCAGCAGCCCGACAGCTAACTATGGCTACACCTTC.

This clonotype was seen more than once but under ten times. V is TRBV12-3 or TRBV12-4 and J is TRBJ1-2, with D uncertain. The V end was cut by 0 bases, the J end by 1 base, with 9 bases between. The CDR3 has 15 amino acids. The CDR3 nucleotides are TGTGCCAGCAGTTTAGCCTCGGGCGGTAACTATGGCTACACCTTC. Amino acids: CASSLASGGNYGYTF.

This clonotype rates as large. The rearrangement joins TRBV12-3 or TRBV12-4 to TRBJ1-2; D uncertain. The CDR3 consists of 11 residues. Trimming removed 10 bases at V and 3 bases at J, with 9 bases between. The CDR3 spells CATNDDYGYTF. The CDR3 region has the DNA TGTGCCACCAATGATGACTATGGCTACACCTTC.

Judged by abundance, this clonotype is large. V and J are TRBV12-3 or TRBV12-4 and TRBJ1-2; D gene uncertain. CDR3 length equals 13 residues. V shed 3 bases and J shed 3 bases, with 8 bases lying between them. The CDR3 nucleotides are TGTGCCAGCAGTTTTGGGTGGGACTATGGCTACACCTTC. This gives the protein CASSFGWDYGYTF.

This clonotype is labeled as large (0.1 to 1%). This chain links TRBV12-3 or TRBV12-4 with TRBJ1-2; D is ambiguous. The germline V and J ends were trimmed by 4 bases and 6 bases, with 12 bases remaining between them. This CDR3 has 13 residues. Here the CDR3 DNA reads TGTGCCAGCAGTTCCGGATCTTCGAATGGCTACACCTTC. The encoded protein is CASSSGSSNGYTF.

This clonotype is labeled as medium-sized. The rearrangement uses TRBV12-3 or TRBV12-4 and TRBJ1-2; TRBD1 agrees at 7 bases. V trimming: 5 bases; J trimming: 4 bases; junction bases outside the gene matches: 10. The CDR3 extends over 15 amino acids. As DNA, the CDR3 is TGTGCCAGCAGTAACCGACAGGGATTCATCTATGGCTACACCTTC. Translating it yields CASSNRQGFIYGYTF.

By proportion, this clonotype is medium-sized (0.01 to 0.1%). The gene calls are TRBV12-3 or TRBV12-4 and TRBJ1-2; the D is unclear. Deletions cut 1 base from V and 4 bases from J, with 13 bases between. The CDR3 is 15 amino acids. The CDR3 DNA sequence: TGTGCCAGCAGTTTAGGGGTTGCCCGGATCTATGGCTACACCTTC. It specifies CASSLGVARIYGYTF.

Judged by abundance, this clonotype is medium-sized (0.01 to 0.1%). The rearrangement joins TRBV12-3 or TRBV12-4 to TRBJ1-2; TRBD1 might be the D (5 bases). CDR3 length: 14 residues. Trimming left V 4 bases short and J 4 bases short, with 13 bases between. CDR3 sequence (DNA): TGTGCCAGCAGTTCAGGGTTCAATGGCTATGGCTACACCTTC. Translating it yields CASSSGFNGYGYTF.

This clonotype is deemed medium-sized (0.01 to 0.1%). The rearrangement joins TRBV12-3 or TRBV12-4 to TRBJ1-2; D remains unclear. The CDR3 is made up of 12 amino acids. The V gene lost 2 bases and the J gene lost 8 bases, with 9 bases spanning the gap. The CDR3 loop reads CASSLKFRGYTF. DNA of the CDR3: TGTGCCAGCAGTTTAAAATTCCGGGGCTACACCTTC.